This T cell receptor beta chain was sequenced for a study of response to subunit inactivated influenza vaccine. Whole-study results and caveats: Authors suggested seasonal influenza vaccinations each recruit few new T cells.

TCRdb passed the RT-PCR reads through MiXCR, listing each CDR3 protein once. This sample has 290,000 or so distinct CDR3 sequences, with about 20% found just once. This clonotype was observed a handful of times. Its target is not known. The CDR3 consists of 15 residues. Germline V gene lookup returns CDR1 SEHNR and CDR2 FQNEAQ (reference sequence). Trimming cost V 7 bases and J 2 bases; bases outside gene matches: 10. Sequences were derived from PBMCs from blood, sampled roughly 20 months after vaccination. The TCR was taken from a man aged 50-75 years who received an inactivated influenza vaccine. The rearrangement uses TRBV7-9 and TRBJ1-2; 7 bases fit TRBD1. CDR3 in amino acids: CASNLGGTANYGYTF. The CDR3 nucleotides are TGTGCCAGCAACCTGGGGGGGACAGCGAACTATGGCTACACCTTC.